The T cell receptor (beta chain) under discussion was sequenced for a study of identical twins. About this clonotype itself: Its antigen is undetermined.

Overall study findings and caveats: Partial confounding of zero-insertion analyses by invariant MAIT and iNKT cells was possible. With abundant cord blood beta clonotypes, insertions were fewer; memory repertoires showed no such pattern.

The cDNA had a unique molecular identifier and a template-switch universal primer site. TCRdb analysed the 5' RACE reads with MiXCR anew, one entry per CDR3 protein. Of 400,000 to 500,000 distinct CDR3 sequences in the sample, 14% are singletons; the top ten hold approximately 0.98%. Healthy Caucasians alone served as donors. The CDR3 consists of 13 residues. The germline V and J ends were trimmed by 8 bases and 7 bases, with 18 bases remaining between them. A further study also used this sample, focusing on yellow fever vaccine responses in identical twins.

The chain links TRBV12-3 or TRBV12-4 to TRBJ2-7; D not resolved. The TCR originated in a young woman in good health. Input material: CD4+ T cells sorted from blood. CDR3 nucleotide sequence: TGTGCCAGCTCATTACCCAATGCGAGGGAGCAGTACTTC. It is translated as CASSLPNAREQYF.